These 6 T cell receptor beta chains came from one sample sequenced in a study of human T cells and chemical hapten exposure. Specified time point: pre-sensitization, week 0. Indicated treatment: therapeutic diphenylcyclopropenone sensitization with weekly scalp DPC. In TCRdb, the RACE reads were re-called with MiXCR into one record per CDR3 protein. This sample has around 330,000 distinct CDR3 sequences, with roughly 6% found just once. The specimen was whole blood, collected in connection with sensitization to the hapten diphenylcyclopropenone (DPC). These receptors came from a woman younger than 35 with alopecia areata. Some clones in this sample may be carry-over from other donors' samples.

This clonotype was detected many times. V usage is TRBV20-1 and J usage is TRBJ1-2; 8 positions match TRBD1. Germline trimming cut 6 bases from V and 8 bases from J; bases unmatched to any gene: 8. The CDR3 totals 12 residues. Per the germline V gene, CDR1 is DFQATT and CDR2 is SNEGSKA (reference sequence). The CDR3 region is CSAQDRVGGYTF. Written as DNA, the CDR3 is TGCAGTGCACAGGACAGGGTAGGAGGCTACACCTTC.

The rearrangement joins TRBV2 to TRBJ2-3; possibly TRBD2 for D (5 bases). Trimming shortened V by 6 bases and J by 0 bases, and 10 bases separated the two germline ends. Germline V lookup: CDR1 SNHLY, CDR2 FYNNEI. This CDR3 is built from 14 residues. CDR3 sequence: CASRSRLSTDTQYF. The CDR3 nucleotides read TGTGCCAGCAGGTCGAGACTAAGCACAGATACGCAGTATTTT. Supplemented by reference TRBV2 and TRBJ2-3, the full variable domain reads EPEVTQTPSHQVTQMGQEVILRCVPISNHLYFYWYRQILGQKVEFLVSFYNNEISEKSEIFDDQFSVERPDGSNFTLKIRSTKLEDSAMYFCASRSRLSTDTQYFGPGTRLTVL.

This clonotype was counted many times. J is TRBJ2-3 and V is TRBV20-1, with a weak D call TRBD2 (6 bases). Deletions cut 2 bases from V and 4 bases from J, with 16 bases between. Germline assignment: CDR1 DFQATT and CDR2 SNEGSKA (reference sequence). The CDR3 consists of 15 residues. This chain's CDR3 is CSARPRGGRPDTQYF. The CDR3 coding sequence is TGCAGTGCTAGACCGCGGGGAGGTCGCCCAGATACGCAGTATTTT.

This clonotype has ten or more counts. The chain is built from TRBV5-1 and TRBJ2-4; 9 nucleotides line up with TRBD1. After removal of 4 bases from V and 5 bases from J, the junction contained 4 bases not matched to a gene. CDR3 length: 14 residues. The V gene's germline CDR1 is SGHRS and CDR2 YFSETQ. CDR3 DNA sequence: TGCGCCAGCAGCCTGGACAGGGGCCAAAACATTCAGTACTTC. It specifies CASSLDRGQNIQYF.

The rearrangement joins TRBV5-5 to TRBJ1-2, with a tentative D call TRBD1 (5 bases). The V and J ends lost 3 bases and 3 bases respectively, with 15 bases between them. CDR3 length: 15 residues. CDR1 is SGHKS and CDR2 is YYEKEE in the germline V gene (reference sequence). CDR3 coding DNA: TGTGCCAGCAGCTCTTCTCCGGGGACCCACTATGGCTACACCTTC. It translates to CASSSSPGTHYGYTF.

This clonotype has a handful of counts. This chain uses TRBV12-3 or TRBV12-4 with TRBJ1-3; 9 positions match TRBD1. V trimming: 5 bases; J trimming: 2 bases; junction bases outside the gene matches: 4. The CDR3 spans 15 residues. The CDR3 loop is CASSRTGGPGNTIYF. The CDR3 DNA reads as TGTGCCAGCAGTCGCACAGGGGGCCCTGGAAACACCATATATTTT.